This TCR beta chain was found in a study of blood T cells in healthy people across ages. The sample providers were healthy Caucasian people from Russia, aged roughly 6 to 95. Study findings and constraints: Naive CD4+ cell counts and diversity both ran higher in long-lived than in aged donors. Investigators treated diversity estimates from one million T cells as underestimates.

For the second PCR, which ran for roughly 6 to 11 cycles, a sample-barcoded 5' primer and a J-beta primer mix were used. Template switching added a 12-random-nucleotide identifier to every cDNA molecule. TCRdb analysed the 5' RACE reads with MiXCR anew, one entry per CDR3 protein. This table has over a million distinct CDR3 sequences, 40% to 50% appearing once. CDR3 length equals 18 residues. V lost 4 bases and J lost 6, with 26 bases in between. Germline V gives CDR1 LGHNA, CDR2 YNFKEQ. This clonotype appeared a few times. Its antigen is still unknown. The chain is built from TRBV4-2 and TRBJ2-3, with D possibly matching TRBD2 (6 bases). The sequenced material came from blood. The sequence was collected from a woman younger than 35 in good health. The CDR3 region has the DNA TGTGCCAGCAGCCCCCGTGGAGTGGCGGGAACTTCTTGGGATACGCAGTATTTT. This sequence encodes CASSPRGVAGTSWDTQYF.